These 10 T cell receptor beta chains share one sample of origin, sequenced in a study of cytomegalovirus exposure and HLA in healthy donors (dated by TCRdb to 2015 to 2018). Library prep was done by the immunoSEQ multiplex PCR assay. The multiplex PCR relied on a mix of 60 forward primers for TCR Vbeta segments and 13 reverse primers for TCR Jbeta segments. In TCRdb, the immuneACCESS table is reduced to in-frame sequences with V and J assigned. These tables do not hold every clone; where another copy was compared, an unresolved V gene accounts for under half, and the others remain unexplained. This sample comprises around 110,000 clones, around 67% of them detected only once. 14% of the sample is taken by the ten largest. The sample comprised PBMCs. Receptors originate from a woman aged 40 to 50 in good health and CMV-seropositive.

This chain uses TRBV5-1 with TRBJ2-5, with 13 bases matching TRBD2. This CDR3 has 16 amino acids. From germline, CDR1 is SGHRS and CDR2 YFSETQ. V gave up 4 bases and J gave up 4 bases; unmatched junction bases: 7. As DNA, the CDR3 is TGCGCCAGCAGCCCCGGACTAGCGGGGGCCACAGAGACCCAGTACTTC. This encodes CASSPGLAGATETQYF.

J is TRBJ1-5 and V is TRBV15; 10 bases are shared with TRBD1. This CDR3 spans 15 amino acids. CDR1 is LNHNV and CDR2 is YYDKDF in the germline V gene (reference sequence). Trimming removed 2 bases from V and 7 bases from J; junction bases left unmatched: 5. The CDR3 nucleotides are TGTGCCACCAGCAGACCGACAGGGGGCTTGCAGCCCCAGCATTTT. Protein: CATSRPTGGLQPQHF.

The rearrangement links TRBV6-5 to TRBJ2-7; tentatively, D is TRBD2 (6 bases). The CDR3 has 13 amino acids. Germline V gene lookup returns CDR1 MNHEY and CDR2 SVGAGI. V was shortened by 5 bases and J by 1 base, with 9 bases between the two germline ends. The CDR3 is CASSRTISYEQYF. CDR3 nucleotides: TGTGCCAGCAGTAGGACTATTTCCTACGAGCAGTACTTC.

The gene calls are TRBV5-1 and TRBJ2-2, with 7 bases identical to TRBD2. The trim removed 4 bases at V and 7 bases at J, leaving 10 bases unmatched. This CDR3 comprises 15 residues. The germline V gene encodes CDR1 SGHRS and CDR2 YFSETQ. The CDR3 region is CASSPNGLGNGELFF. In nucleotides, the CDR3 is TGCGCCAGCAGCCCGAACGGACTAGGGAACGGGGAGCTGTTTTTT.

Here the CDR3 DNA reads TGTGCCTGGAGGCTACAGGGGGCGCATGAGACCCAGTACTTC. Amino acid sequence: CAWRLQGAHETQYF. The chain recombines TRBV30 with TRBJ2-5; 9 bases agree with TRBD1. CDR1 is GTSNPN, CDR2 SVGIG, per germline (reference sequence). CDR3 length: 14 residues. Trimming took 3 bases from V and 5 from J; bases not matched to a gene: 7.

This clone was seen only a few times. The chain joins TRBV6-1 to TRBJ2-7; possible D gene TRBD2, 6 bases. Trimming pared 2 bases from V and 7 bases from J, leaving 15 bases between. The CDR3 runs to 14 residues. CDR1 is MNHNS and CDR2 is SASEGT in the germline V gene. The CDR3 protein is CASSETRLVGEQYF. In nucleotides, the CDR3 is TGTGCCAGCAGTGAAACCAGACTAGTTGGGGAGCAGTACTTC.

The CDR3 coding sequence is TGCGCCAGCAGCCGAGCTGTTCTCAATCAGCCCCAGCATTTT. It specifies CASSRAVLNQPQHF. This chain links TRBV4-3 with TRBJ1-5; D is unresolved. CDR1 and CDR2 (germline): LGHNA, YSLEER. The V and J ends lost 4 bases and 3 bases respectively, with 10 bases between them. This CDR3 spans 14 amino acids.

In this sample, this clone turned up a few times. V gene TRBV6-1 combines with J gene TRBJ1-6; D is ambiguous. Germline loops: CDR1 MNHNS, CDR2 SASEGT. The length of the CDR3 is 13 residues. Between the trimmed V and J ends, which lost 0 bases and 7 bases, there was a span of 4 bases. CDR3 sequence (DNA): TGTGCCAGCAGTGAAGCTGGCAATTCACCCCTCCACTTT. Translation gives CASSEAGNSPLHF.

This chain uses TRBV27 with TRBJ1-1; TRBD1 aligns across 11 bases. This CDR3 has 15 amino acids. CDR1 MNHEY and CDR2 SMNVEV come from the germline V gene (reference sequence). J gave up 4 bases and V 5 bases, and 6 bases lay outside the gene matches. CDR3 residues: CASSIGTGGGTEAFF. The CDR3 DNA is TGTGCCAGCAGTATAGGGACAGGGGGAGGCACTGAAGCTTTCTTT.

The J gene is TRBJ2-5, the V gene TRBV10-3, with 8 bases lining up with TRBD2. After removal of 3 bases from V and 5 bases from J, the junction contained 8 bases not matched to a gene. The CDR3 spans 15 residues. Germline-derived CDR1 and CDR2 are ENHRY and SYGVKD. The DNA of the CDR3 is TGTGCCATCAGTGACGGGGGGGCGTCGGGGGAGACCCAGTACTTC. Its protein product is CAISDGGASGETQYF.